This T cell receptor (beta chain) was retrieved from a study of T cell responses to AZD1222 COVID-19 vaccine. General study points: Baseline serostatus was positive in only a handful of AZD1222 recipients. Every sample of the repertoires postdated the peak T cell response.

This CDR3 is built from 15 residues. The V gene's germline CDR1 is LNHDA and CDR2 SQIVND (reference sequence). The trim removed 4 bases at V and 2 bases at J, leaving 7 bases unmatched. Produced via immunoSEQ multiplex PCR; TCRdb's table is partial and in-frame only. In the table there are around 63,000 clones, over 75% of which are singletons. As regards this clone: Its cognate antigen is unknown.

This TCR came from an adult in good health. The starting material was peripheral blood, obtained on day 0 of AZD1222 vaccination. This chain links TRBV19 with TRBJ1-2; TRBD1 matches at 7 bases. The DNA of the CDR3 is TGTGCCAGTAGTAGCACAGGGGCCTCCAACTATGGCTACACCTTC. Protein sequence: CASSSTGASNYGYTF.